This is a list of T cell receptor beta chains from one sample in a study of T cell responses to AZD1222 COVID-19 vaccine. Method: immunoSEQ multiplex PCR; TCRdb's copy keeps in-frame clones and lacks some. The sample records about 140,000 clones, about nine tenths being singletons. The specimen comprised peripheral blood, sampled on day 0 of AZD1222 vaccination. Receptors were obtained from an adult in good health. Both conserved end residues are part of each CDR3. The D gene is left open where the match is weak. Where a row states a size, it is once, few, many or the class of an expanded clone; other rows omit it.

. TRBJ2-7 . TRBV19 TGTGCCAGTAGTAACTGGGGTGGGGAGGAGCAGTACTTC CASSNWGGEEQYF
. TRBJ1-5 . TRBV18 TGTGCCAGCTCACCATCGCCGGGGGGCGGTCAGCCCCAGCATTTT CASSPSPGGGQPQHF
. TRBJ1-4 . TRBV27 TGTGCCAGCAGTCCCGACAGATATAATGAAAAACTGTTTTTT CASSPDRYNEKLFF
once TRBJ2-5 . TRBV3-1/TRBV3-2 TGTGCCAGCACGGAATTGCAGGGGAGGGCGCGCGAGACCCAGTACTTC CASTELQGRARETQYF
. TRBJ2-7 . TRBV14 TGTGCCAGCAGCCAAGAAGCGGGGGTCAGGGGGAACGAGCAGTACTTC CASSQEAGVRGNEQYF
. TRBJ2-3 . TRBV7-8 TGTGCCAGCAGCTCGGAGTCCACGTCGGGTTTTGCGCAGTATTTT CASSSESTSGFAQYF
. TRBJ2-1 . TRBV3-1/TRBV3-2 TGTGCCAGCAGCCAAGGGTTCGGACAGGAGCAGTTCTTC CASSQGFGQEQFF
. TRBJ1-1 . TRBV3-1/TRBV3-2 TGTGCCAGCAGCCGGGCTTTGAGCGCAAACACTGAAGCTTTCTTT CASSRALSANTEAFF
. TRBJ1-5 . TRBV7-8 TGTGCCAGCAGCTCTGGGGGTGCTAGCAATCAGCCCCAGCATTTT CASSSGGASNQPQHF
once TRBJ2-7 . TRBV18 TGTGCCAGCTCAACATCGTACGAGCAGTACTTC CASSTSYEQYF
. TRBJ2-2 . TRBV5-6 TGTGCCAGCACCTTCAGGGGTCATTCCACCGGGGAGCTGTTTTTT CASTFRGHSTGELFF
. TRBJ2-7 . TRBV3-1/TRBV3-2 TGTGCCAGCAGCCAACGGCGGCCACCCTACGAGCAGTACTTC CASSQRRPPYEQYF
. TRBJ2-7 . TRBV18 TGTGCCAGCTCACCCCCGGGGTCGATCTCCTACGAGCAGTACTTC CASSPPGSISYEQYF
. TRBJ1-2 . TRBV27 TGTGCCAGCAGTCACCACGGCAGGGTGGATTTGGGGGGCTACACCTTC CASSHHGRVDLGGYTF
. TRBJ2-3 . TRBV19 TGTGCCAGTAGGGAGATATCTAGCACAGATACGCAGTATTTT CASREISSTDTQYF
. TRBJ1-1 . TRBV20-1 TGCAGTGCTCAAGGAGACACTGAAGCTTTCTTT CSAQGDTEAFF
. TRBJ1-2 . TRBV30 TGTGCCTGGAGTGTAGCTACCCAGAGGGGGGGCTACACCTTC CAWSVATQRGGYTF
. TRBJ1-1 TRBD1 TRBV7-8 TGTGCCAGCAGCTTAACCTCGGGACAGACGAACACTGAAGCTTTCTTT CASSLTSGQTNTEAFF
. TRBJ2-7 TRBD2 TRBV5-4 TGTGCCAGCAGCTTGGAAACTAGCGGGAATCACGAGCAGTACTTC CASSLETSGNHEQYF
. TRBJ1-1 . TRBV2 TGTGCCAGCAGTGAAGCGCCTCCGGTCCTGAACACTGAAGCTTTCTTT CASSEAPPVLNTEAFF
. TRBJ2-1 TRBD2 TRBV12-5 TGTGCTAGTGGTTTGGTACTGGAGCGGGAGTTCTCGGGTGAGCAGTTCTTC CASGLVLEREFSGEQFF
. TRBJ2-5 . TRBV9 TGTGCCAGCAGCCCCGGGGATAACCAAGAGACCCAGTACTTC CASSPGDNQETQYF
. TRBJ1-2 . TRBV10-2 TGCGCCAGCAGTGAGTTGGGCAACTATGGCTACACCTTC CASSELGNYGYTF
. TRBJ2-1 TRBD2 TRBV9 TGTGCCAGCAGCCCAGAAGGGACTAGCGGGAGTGGAGAGCAGTTCTTC CASSPEGTSGSGEQFF
few TRBJ2-1 . TRBV9 TGTGCCAGCAGCCCGTGGGACTCACGGGATGAGCAGTTCTTC CASSPWDSRDEQFF
. TRBJ1-6 . TRBV14 TGTGCCAGCAGCCAAACAGGGTTTTTACCCCTCCACTTT CASSQTGFLPLHF
. TRBJ1-5 . TRBV7-2 TGTGCCAGCAGCTTAGTGGGCGGGGATCAGCCCCAGCATTTT CASSLVGGDQPQHF